A single sample is the source of the 24 T cell receptor beta chains below, sequenced in a study of blood T cell repertoires in COVID-19. Assay: immunoSEQ multiplex PCR; the TCRdb copy retains only in-frame clones and omits some. The sample yields 30,000 to 40,000 clones, 74% seen once. Sequences were obtained from peripheral blood. All receptors derive from a man between 65 and 85 years old with COVID-19, enrolled during active disease.

The rearrangement joins TRBV18 to TRBJ2-3, with 8 positions matching TRBD1. Looked up from germline, CDR1 is KGHSH and CDR2 is LQKENI. V was clipped by 3 bases and J by 1 base; unmatched bases: 3. The length of the CDR3 is 15 residues. CDR3 in amino acids: CASSPGQARTDTQYF. In DNA, the CDR3 is TGTGCCAGCTCACCGGGACAGGCCCGCACAGATACGCAGTATTTT.

The CDR3 DNA reads as TGTGCCAGCTCACCATCAAGGGACAGGGTGGTAGTAGCTTTCTTT. Its protein is CASSPSRDRVVVAFF. The chain recombines TRBV18 with TRBJ1-1; TRBD1 aligns across 9 bases. The CDR3 has 15 amino acids. J lost 10 bases, V lost 2 bases, and 11 bases had no gene match. The germline V gene encodes CDR1 KGHSH and CDR2 LQKENI.

Concerning this clone itself: This CDR3 is also generated by other DNA sequences in the sample. The V gene is TRBV9, the J gene TRBJ2-7; 9 nucleotides line up with TRBD2. J was trimmed by 3 bases and V by 3 bases; bases with no gene match: 7. The germline V gene encodes CDR1 SGDLS and CDR2 YYNGEE. The CDR3 spans 15 residues. The DNA for the CDR3 is TGTGCCAGCAGCGCCTCGGGGACTAGCAGCTACGAGCAGTACTTC. It translates to CASSASGTSSYEQYF.

The chain is built from TRBV18 and TRBJ2-7; 7 bases line up with TRBD1. V lost 4 bases to trimming and J lost 3 bases; unmatched junction nucleotides: 9. CDR3 length: 15 amino acids. Germline V gene sequence: CDR1 KGHSH, CDR2 LQKENI. The DNA for the CDR3 is TGTGCCAGCTCACTAAACCCTGGACAGGACTACGAGCAGTACTTC. It yields the protein CASSLNPGQDYEQYF.

CDR3 bases: TGTGCCAGCAGCATAAAGCACACCGGGGAGCTGTTTTTT. This sequence encodes CASSIKHTGELFF. The rearrangement joins TRBV12-3 or TRBV12-4 to TRBJ2-2, with D hard to call. This CDR3 has 13 residues. Trimming took off 6 bases at V and 3 bases at J, with 8 bases between the two ends.

The genes are TRBV4-3 and TRBJ1-1; D not resolved. This CDR3 has 13 amino acids. Trimming left V 0 bases short and J 10 bases short, with 12 bases between. The V gene's germline CDR1 is LGHNA and CDR2 YSLEER. The CDR3 region has the DNA TGCGCCAGCAGCCAAGAAGCGGGGAACCTAGCTTTCTTT. Protein sequence: CASSQEAGNLAFF.

The chain recombines TRBV5-1 with TRBJ2-1; 10 nucleotides agree with TRBD2. Losses at the gene ends were 0 bases for V and 7 bases for J; bases not matched to a gene: 4. Germline CDR1 SGHRS, CDR2 YFSETQ. The CDR3 sequence is 15 residues long. The CDR3 reads CASSLVSSGSNEQFF. In nucleotides, the CDR3 is TGCGCCAGCAGCTTGGTGTCTAGCGGGAGTAATGAGCAGTTCTTC. The full variable domain, completed using reference TRBV5-1 and TRBJ2-1, is KAGVTQTPRYLIKTRGQQVTLSCSPISGHRSVSWYQQTPGQGLQFLFEYFSETQRNKGNFPGRFSGRQFSNSRSEMNVSTLELGDSALYLCASSLVSSGSNEQFFGPGTRLTVL.

This clone has just a few counts. The CDR3 DNA sequence: TGTGCCAGCAGCGTAGGAACGGGAGGCCACAATGAGCAGTTCTTC. This translates into CASSVGTGGHNEQFF. The V and J genes are TRBV9 and TRBJ2-1, with TRBD2 matching 7 bases. Germline CDR1 reads SGDLS; CDR2 reads YYNGEE. The CDR3 is made up of 15 amino acids. Trimming at V came to 0 bases and at J to 5 bases, leaving 5 bases not matched to a gene.

This clone came up a few times. The chain joins TRBV9 to TRBJ2-1; D possibly corresponds to TRBD1 (5 bases). This CDR3 contains 16 residues. Per germline, CDR1 SGDLS and CDR2 YYNGEE. Deletions cut 0 bases from V and 5 bases from J, with 15 bases between. CDR3 sequence: CASSVGGRGYNNEQFF. The CDR3 nucleotides are TGTGCCAGCAGCGTAGGGGGAAGGGGCTACAACAATGAGCAGTTCTTC.

The chain recombines TRBV27 with TRBJ1-1, with TRBD1 matching 10 bases. Losses at the gene ends were 6 bases for V and 5 bases for J; bases not matched to a gene: 9. The CDR3 consists of 15 residues. Germline CDR1 reads MNHEY; CDR2 reads SMNVEV (reference sequence). Here the CDR3 reads CASSYSRTGGTEAFF. The CDR3 DNA reads as TGTGCCAGCAGCTACTCACGGACAGGGGGGACTGAAGCTTTCTTT.

The chain combines TRBV3-1 (or the pseudogene TRBV3-2) with TRBJ1-6; no definite D call. V dropped 1 base and J dropped 6 bases, with 7 bases sitting between them. There are 14 residues in the CDR3. Germline V gene sequence: CDR1 LGHDT, CDR2 YNNKEL (reference sequence). The CDR3 is CASSQGSTNSPLHF. CDR3 DNA sequence: TGTGCCAGCAGCCAAGGATCTACTAATTCACCCCTCCACTTT.

This chain connects TRBV5-1 to TRBJ2-7, with TRBD1 identical over 10 bases. Germline V lookup: CDR1 SGHRS, CDR2 YFSETQ. This CDR3 is built from 14 residues. V was clipped by 1 base and J by 7 bases; unmatched bases: 5. CDR3 coding DNA: TGCGCCAGCAGCTTGATGGGACAGGGGACTGAGCAGTACTTC. Its protein product is CASSLMGQGTEQYF.

The chain joins TRBV9 to TRBJ2-1; 7 bases agree with TRBD1. With 0 bases clipped from V and 3 bases from J, the junction kept 3 bases outside the gene matches. The CDR3 runs 15 residues. Per the germline V gene, CDR1 is SGDLS and CDR2 is YYNGEE. The CDR3 reads CASSVDRGLYNEQFF. CDR3 coding DNA: TGTGCCAGCAGCGTAGACAGGGGCCTCTACAATGAGCAGTTCTTC.

This chain joins TRBV4-3 and TRBJ1-2; 9 positions agree with TRBD1. Per the germline V gene, CDR1 is LGHNA and CDR2 is YSLEER. V was pared by 1 base and J by 7 bases, with 1 base of the junction left unmatched. This CDR3 comprises 13 residues. Here the CDR3 reads CASSQGTGVGYTF. The CDR3 DNA is TGCGCCAGCAGCCAAGGGACAGGGGTTGGCTACACCTTC.

The CDR3 DNA sequence: TGTGCCAGCAGCTCATCCAACTCAAATCAGCCCCAGCATTTT. Translating gives CASSSSNSNQPQHF. The chain combines TRBV7-2 with TRBJ1-5, with no clear D. The CDR3 has 14 residues. Germline assignment: CDR1 SGHTA and CDR2 FQGNSA. The ends were cut back, 4 bases at V and 4 bases at J, with 11 bases in the middle.

The chain uses TRBV27 and TRBJ2-1, with TRBD2 identical over 8 bases. V shed 3 bases, J shed 8 bases, and the junction held 6 bases outside the gene matches. Germline assignment: CDR1 MNHEY and CDR2 SMNVEV (reference sequence). CDR3 length: 14 residues. CDR3 protein: CASSLGTSRDEQFF. The CDR3 DNA reads as TGTGCCAGCAGTTTGGGGACTAGTAGGGATGAGCAGTTCTTC.

The J gene is TRBJ2-2, the V gene TRBV28; tentative D call: TRBD2 (6 bases). The CDR3 runs 13 residues. Germline CDR1 and CDR2: MDHEN and SYDVKM. Trimming took 5 bases from V and 5 from J, leaving 9 bases between them. The DNA for the CDR3 is TGTGCCAGCAGTCGCCGGGGGACCGGGGAGCTGTTTTTT. Encoded protein: CASSRRGTGELFF.

On this clone itself: This specimen includes other DNA sequences encoding the same CDR3. The chain joins TRBV19 to TRBJ2-7; a weak D match, TRBD2 (5 bases). The V and J ends lost 4 bases and 4 bases respectively, with 8 bases between them. Germline V CDR1 and CDR2: LNHDA, SQIVND (reference sequence). The CDR3 runs 12 residues. The CDR3 region has the DNA TGTGCCAGTAGTACGGGGATTTACGAGCAGTACTTC. Translating it yields CASSTGIYEQYF.

This rearrangement joins TRBV7-8 to TRBJ1-6; a possible D gene is TRBD1 (6 bases). CDR3 length: 12 amino acids. The V gene's germline CDR1 is SGHVS and CDR2 FQNEAQ. Trimming shortened V by 4 bases and J by 13 bases, and 11 bases separated the two germline ends. CDR3 sequence: CASSSTGSPLHF. CDR3 in DNA: TGTGCCAGCAGCTCCACAGGGTCTCCCCTCCACTTT. Filled out from reference TRBV7-8 and TRBJ1-6, the complete variable domain reads GAGVSQSPRYKVAKRGQDVALRCDPISGHVSLFWYQQALGQGPEFLTYFQNEAQLDKSGLPSDRFFAERPEGSVSTLKIQRTQQEDSAVYLCASSSTGSPLHFGNGTRLTVT.

This rearrangement joins TRBV7-8 to TRBJ1-4, with D unclear. The V gene lost 5 bases and the J gene lost 0 bases, with 7 bases spanning the gap. Germline V gene data show CDR1 as SGHVS and CDR2 as FQNEAQ. CDR3 size: 14 residues. The CDR3 protein is CASSHGATNEKLFF. CDR3 in DNA: TGTGCCAGCAGCCACGGAGCAACTAATGAAAAACTGTTTTTT. Using reference TRBV7-8 and TRBJ1-4 for the parts outside the CDR3, the full variable domain is GAGVSQSPRYKVAKRGQDVALRCDPISGHVSLFWYQQALGQGPEFLTYFQNEAQLDKSGLPSDRFFAERPEGSVSTLKIQRTQQEDSAVYLCASSHGATNEKLFFGSGTQLSVL.

The chain recombines TRBV4-1 with TRBJ2-1; 8 positions match TRBD2. The CDR3 is 14 amino acids. Germline CDR1 reads MGHRA; CDR2 reads YSYEKL. The V segment lost 5 bases and the J segment 5 bases; nucleotides outside the gene matches: 5. The CDR3 DNA is TGCGCCAGCAGCAAAGGGACTAGAAACAATGAGCAGTTCTTC. It translates to CASSKGTRNNEQFF.

The chain combines TRBV6-2 or TRBV6-3 with TRBJ2-5; 7 nucleotides line up with TRBD1. V shed 5 bases and J 5 bases; nucleotides not matched to a gene: 5. In germline, CDR1 is MNHEY, CDR2 SVGEGT. The length of the CDR3 is 13 residues. The CDR3 coding sequence is TGTGCCAGCAGTCTAGGGACAGCGGAGACCCAGTACTTC. Amino acids: CASSLGTAETQYF.

The chain joins TRBV12-5 to TRBJ1-5, with a weak D call TRBD1 (5 bases). The germline gives CDR1 LGHNT, CDR2 FRNRAP. V was pared by 3 bases and J by 7 bases, with 7 bases between. The CDR3 is 12 residues long. In DNA form, the CDR3 reads TGTGCTAGTGGTTTCCCAGGGCAGCCCCAGCATTTT. Translating it yields CASGFPGQPQHF.

This chain connects TRBV3-1 (or the pseudogene TRBV3-2) to TRBJ2-7; TRBD1 matches at 9 bases. Germline assignment: CDR1 LGHDT and CDR2 YNNKEL (reference sequence). The CDR3 totals 16 residues. With V trimmed by 1 base and J by 4 bases, 8 bases remained unmatched. CDR3 in DNA: TGTGCCAGCAGCCAAGCATGGGGGACAGGGTCGTACGAGCAGTACTTC. Amino acid sequence: CASSQAWGTGSYEQYF.